This TCR beta chain originates from a study of cytomegalovirus exposure and HLA in healthy donors. Findings of the study overall: When presence/absence was analysed, sequencing depth was taken to be roughly uniform across donors. In a later analysis, several top co-occurrence clusters appeared linked to parvovirus B19, influenza, CMV and Epstein-Barr virus.

On this clone itself: The antigen remains unidentified.

PCR was performed using 60 Vbeta and 13 Jbeta primers. In the original analysis: Unique TCR beta chains totaled 65 million to 95 million in a later count, with roughly 11 million of them shared. The data were produced by immunoSEQ multiplex PCR, yet TCRdb's version contains in-frame clones alone and is incomplete. D and trimming come from the DNA, and the V and J calls and clone size come from that table. The sample has 150,000 to 200,000 clones; about 74% are singletons. Source material: PBMCs. This sequence originates from a male donor in good health and CMV-seronegative.

The CDR3 sequence is CASSYPLTGGNSPLHF. CDR3 nucleotide sequence: TGTGCCAGTAGCTACCCCCTGACAGGGGGGAATTCACCCCTCCACTTT. The genes are TRBV19 and TRBJ1-6; 9 bases line up with TRBD1. CDR3 length equals 16 residues. Looked up from germline, CDR1 is LNHDA and CDR2 is SQIVND (reference sequence). The V segment lost 6 bases and the J segment 7 bases; nucleotides outside the gene matches: 10.